This T cell receptor beta chain was identified in a study of control samples from healthy donors and cancer patients. Of note for this clone: Other DNA sequences in this specimen translate into the identical CDR3.

This CDR3 is built from 12 residues. The germline CDR1 and CDR2 sequences are SGHDT and YYEEEE. V was clipped by 0 bases and J by 6 bases, with 6 bases between them. Method: immunoSEQ multiplex PCR; TCRdb's copy keeps in-frame clones and lacks some. The sample includes around 230,000 clones, about 95% seen only once; the top ten take more than 1.3%. The clonotype originates from a man aged 50 to 60 in good health. This chain joins TRBV5-6 and TRBJ1-2; unclear D gene. The source material was blood. The CDR3 protein is CASSLDRDGYTF. CDR3 DNA sequence: TGTGCCAGCAGCTTGGATCGGGATGGCTACACCTTC.